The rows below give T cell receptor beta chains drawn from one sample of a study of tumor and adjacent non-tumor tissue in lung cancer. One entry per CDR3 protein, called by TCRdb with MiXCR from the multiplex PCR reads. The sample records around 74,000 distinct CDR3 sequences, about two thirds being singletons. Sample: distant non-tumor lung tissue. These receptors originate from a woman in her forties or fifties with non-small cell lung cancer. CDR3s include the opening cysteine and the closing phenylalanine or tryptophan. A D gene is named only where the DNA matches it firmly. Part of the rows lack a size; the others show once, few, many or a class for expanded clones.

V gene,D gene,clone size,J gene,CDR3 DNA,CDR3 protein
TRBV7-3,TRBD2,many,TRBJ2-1,TGTGCCAGCAGCCGAACTAGCGCCGGGACTAACCTTTACAATGAGCAGTTCTTC,CASSRTSAGTNLYNEQFF
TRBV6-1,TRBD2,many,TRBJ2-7,TGTGCCAGCACCGGGACTAGGTCCGACATCTACGAGCAGTACTTC,CASTGTRSDIYEQYF
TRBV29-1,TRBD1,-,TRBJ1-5,TGCAGCGTTCAAATGACAGGGTGGGATCATCCCCTGCATTTT,CSVQMTGWDHPLHF
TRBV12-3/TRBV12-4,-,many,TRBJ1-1,TGTGCCAGCAGTTCCCATCAGGGGAACACTGAAGCTTTCTTT,CASSSHQGNTEAFF
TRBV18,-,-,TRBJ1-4,TGTGCCAGCACACCACCTTTATATGGAAAACTGTTTTTT,CASTPPLYGKLFF
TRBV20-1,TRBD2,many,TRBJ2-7,TGCAGTGCATATCTAGGGGGGACTAGCGGGAGTTACGAGCAGTACTTC,CSAYLGGTSGSYEQYF
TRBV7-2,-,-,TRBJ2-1,TGTGCCAGCAGCCAAGAACAGGGCAATGAGCAGTTCTTC,CASSQEQGNEQFF
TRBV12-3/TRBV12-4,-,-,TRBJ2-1,TGTGCCAGCAGGGGGGTTAGGACTATCGGGAGAGGTGAGCAGTTCTTC,CASRGVRTIGRGEQFF
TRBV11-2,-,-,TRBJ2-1,TGTGTCAGCAGCTTTCTAGCGCCAGCCGCCTACAATGAGCAGTTCTTC,CVSSFLAPAAYNEQFF
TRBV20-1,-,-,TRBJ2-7,TGCAGTACTAGCCAAGAAGGCACGGGCTACGACCAGTACTTC,CSTSQEGTGYDQYF
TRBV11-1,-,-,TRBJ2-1,TGTGCCAGATGCTTACCTCCGCTGAATGAGCAGTTCTTC,CARCLPPLNEQFF
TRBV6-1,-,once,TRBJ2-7,TGTGCCAGCAGCTTGAGAGAGTACGAGCAATACTTC,CASSLREYEQYF
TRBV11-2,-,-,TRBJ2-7,TGTGCTAGCAGCCCTACTGGCGTGAGTTTCTACGAGCAGTACTTC,CASSPTGVSFYEQYF
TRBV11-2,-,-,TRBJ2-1,TGTGCAAGCAGGTACGGTAGCCTTGGGTACAATGAGCAGTTCTTC,CASRYGSLGYNEQFF
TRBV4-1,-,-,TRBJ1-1,TGCGCCAGCAGCCAAGATCTCTACAGGTTCGTCACTGAAGCTTGCTTT,CASSQDLYRFVTEACF
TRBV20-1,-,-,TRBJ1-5,TGCAGTGCACTATCAGGGGTAGCCCTTAGCTATCAGCCCCAGCATTTT,CSALSGVALSYQPQHF
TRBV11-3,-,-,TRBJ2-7,TGTGTCAGCAGCTTACATGGAAGGCCCTCCTACGAGCAGTACTTC,CVSSLHGRPSYEQYF
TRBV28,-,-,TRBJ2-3,TGTGCTAGCAGTTTTCTTAGCGGCACAGAGACGCAGTATTTT,CASSFLSGTETQYF
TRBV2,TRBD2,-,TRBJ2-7,TGTGCCAGCCAACGGGAGGCAGTCGGGGGTGAGCAGTACTTC,CASQREAVGGEQYF
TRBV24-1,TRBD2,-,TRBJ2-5,TGTGCCAAGCGGGACGGGGAGACCCAGTACTTC,CAKRDGETQYF
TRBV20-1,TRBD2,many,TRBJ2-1,TGCAGTGCTGAGAGAGCGGGGACTAGCGGATACAATGAGCAGTTCTTC,CSAERAGTSGYNEQFF
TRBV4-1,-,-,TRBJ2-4,TGCGCCAGCAGCCAAGCCGACGCTAGGGCCGGTGGAGCCAAAAACATTCAGTACTTC,CASSQADARAGGAKNIQYF
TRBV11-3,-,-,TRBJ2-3,TGTGACAGCAGCTGGCGTGGGACAAATACACACTATTTT,CDSSWRGTNTHYF
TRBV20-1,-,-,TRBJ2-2,TGCAGTGCTAGAGACGCGGAAAGGGGAACGGACACCGGGGAGCTGTTTTTT,CSARDAERGTDTGELFF
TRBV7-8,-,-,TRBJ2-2,TGTGCCAGCAGCTTCTTGGGGACCGGGGAGTTGTTTTTT,CASSFLGTGELFF
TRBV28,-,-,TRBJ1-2,TGTGCCAGCAGCCCCCCTTTATTGGACTACACCTTC,CASSPPLLDYTF
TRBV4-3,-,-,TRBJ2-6,TGCGCCAGCAGCCAAGATATAGTCAAGCCTGGGGCCAACGTCCCGACTTTC,CASSQDIVKPGANVPTF
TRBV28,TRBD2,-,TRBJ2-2,TGTGCCAGCAGTCAAAATGGAGTGCGGGAGCTGGTTTTT,CASSQNGVRELVF
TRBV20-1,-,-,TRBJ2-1,TGCAATGCTAGAAATCGGCTCGGAGGGCTCAATGAGCACTTCTTC,CNARNRLGGLNEHFF
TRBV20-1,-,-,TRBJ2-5,TGCAGTGCCCAGTACCAAGTGGTCCAACAGACCCAGAACTTC,CSAQYQVVQQTQNF
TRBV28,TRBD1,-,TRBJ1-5,TGTGCCAGCAAGTCGACAGGGGGCAATGACAATCAGCCCCAGCATTTT,CASKSTGGNDNQPQHF
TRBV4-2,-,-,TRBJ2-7,TGTGACAGCAGCGAGGGTGCGGGGACCCACGAGCGGTACTTC,CDSSEGAGTHERYF
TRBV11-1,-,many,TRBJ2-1,TGTGCCAGCAGTCGACCGCGTGGTGGCGGGAAGACCTACAATGAGCAGTTCTTC,CASSRPRGGGKTYNEQFF
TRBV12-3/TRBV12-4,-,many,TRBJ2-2,TGTGCCAGCAGAAAACTAGTCCGTATGCACACCGGGGAGCTGTTTTTT,CASRKLVRMHTGELFF
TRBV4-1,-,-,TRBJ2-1,TGCGACAGCAGCCAGGACCCAGGGTATCGAGCCTACAATGAGCAGTTCTTC,CDSSQDPGYRAYNEQFF
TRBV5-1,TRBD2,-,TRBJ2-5,TGCGCCAGCAGCCTAAACCGACTAGCAGGGGAGACCCAGTACTTC,CASSLNRLAGETQYF
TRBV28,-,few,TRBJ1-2,TGTGCCAGCAGTCAACAACGATATGGCTACACCTTC,CASSQQRYGYTF
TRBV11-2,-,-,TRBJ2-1,TGTGGCAGCAGCTTAGGTCCCAGCAGGGGCGGTGAGCAGTTCTTC,CGSSLGPSRGGEQFF
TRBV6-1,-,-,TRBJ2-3,TGTGCCAGCAGCGAGGGGGGGTATAGCACAGATACGCAGTATTTT,CASSEGGYSTDTQYF
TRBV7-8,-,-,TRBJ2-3,TGTGCCAGGAGCCCTTCTACGACAGATACGCAGTATTTT,CARSPSTTDTQYF
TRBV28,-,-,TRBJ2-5,TGTGCCAGCAGTTCCCCGACTGGGGTGGAGACCCAGTACTTC,CASSSPTGVETQYF
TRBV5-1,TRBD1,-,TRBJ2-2,TGCGCCAGCAGCTGGGGACAGGGACAAACCGGGGAGCTGTTTTTT,CASSWGQGQTGELFF
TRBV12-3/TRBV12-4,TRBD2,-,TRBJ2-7,TGTGCCAGCCATGGTCGGGAGGACTCCTACGAGCGGTACTTC,CASHGREDSYERYF
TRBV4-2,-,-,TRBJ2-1,TGTGCCAACAGCCAAGATCGGAAAGGGTGGAATGAGCAGTTCTTC,CANSQDRKGWNEQFF
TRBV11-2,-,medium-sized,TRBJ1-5,TGTGCCAGCAGCTTAGATACTTATCAGCCCCAGCATTTT,CASSLDTYQPQHF
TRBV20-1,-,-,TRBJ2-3,TGCAGTACAAGCCGGGTCGCTAGCACAGATACGCAGTATTTT,CSTSRVASTDTQYF
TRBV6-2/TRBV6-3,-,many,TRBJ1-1,TGTGCCAGCAGTTACAGAGGCAGGGACGGCACTGAAGCTTTCTTT,CASSYRGRDGTEAFF
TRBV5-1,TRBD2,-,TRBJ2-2,TGCGCCAGCAGCCCAATAGCGGGAGCTACCGGGGAGCTGTTTTTT,CASSPIAGATGELFF
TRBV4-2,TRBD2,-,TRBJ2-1,TGTGCCAGCAACCAAGAATCGGCTAGCGGGAGTTTGTATGACCAGTTCTTC,CASNQESASGSLYDQFF
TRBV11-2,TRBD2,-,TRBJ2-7,TGTACCAGCAGCTTACGGAGTAGGTCTAGCGGATTTTACGAGCAGTACTTC,CTSSLRSRSSGFYEQYF
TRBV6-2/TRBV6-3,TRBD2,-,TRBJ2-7,TGTGCCAGCAGCCCACTAGCGGGAATACGCGAGCGGTACTTC,CASSPLAGIRERYF
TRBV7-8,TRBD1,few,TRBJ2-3,TGTGCCAGCAGCCCCTCCGGGACAGAGCGAGAGGTCCTATTTCCAGATACGCAGTATTTT,CASSPSGTEREVLFPDTQYF